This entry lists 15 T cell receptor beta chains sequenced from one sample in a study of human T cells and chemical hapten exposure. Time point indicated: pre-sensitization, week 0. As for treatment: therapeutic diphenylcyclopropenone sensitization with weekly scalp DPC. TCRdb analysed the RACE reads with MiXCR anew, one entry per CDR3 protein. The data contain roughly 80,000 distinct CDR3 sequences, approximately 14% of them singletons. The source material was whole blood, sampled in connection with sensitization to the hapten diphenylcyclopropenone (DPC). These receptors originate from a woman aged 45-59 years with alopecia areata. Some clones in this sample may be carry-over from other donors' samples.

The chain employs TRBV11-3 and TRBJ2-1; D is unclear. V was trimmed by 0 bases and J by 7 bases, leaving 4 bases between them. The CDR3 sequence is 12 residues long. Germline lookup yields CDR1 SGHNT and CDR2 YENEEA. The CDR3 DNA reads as TGTGCCAGCAGCTTAGATCAAAATGAGCAGTTCTTC. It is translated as CASSLDQNEQFF.

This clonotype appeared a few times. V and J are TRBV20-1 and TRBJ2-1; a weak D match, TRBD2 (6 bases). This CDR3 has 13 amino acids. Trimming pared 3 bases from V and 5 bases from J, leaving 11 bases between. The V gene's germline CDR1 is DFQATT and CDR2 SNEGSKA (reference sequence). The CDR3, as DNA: TGCAGTGCTAGCCCCGGGGGAAACAATGAGCAGTTCTTC. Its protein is CSASPGGNNEQFF.

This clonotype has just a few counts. CDR3 coding DNA: TGCGCCAGCAGCCAAGTAGCTGAGACCCAGTACTTC. Protein sequence: CASSQVAETQYF. The chain has TRBV4-1 and TRBJ2-5; D is ambiguous. The CDR3 sequence is 12 residues long. Germline lookup yields CDR1 MGHRA and CDR2 YSYEKL. The germline V and J ends were trimmed by 1 base and 5 bases, with 5 bases remaining between them.

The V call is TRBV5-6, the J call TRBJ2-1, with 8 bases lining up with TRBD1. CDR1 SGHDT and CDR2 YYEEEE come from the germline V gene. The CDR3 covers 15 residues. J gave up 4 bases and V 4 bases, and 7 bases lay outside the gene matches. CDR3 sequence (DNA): TGTGCCAGCAGCGAGGGGACAGGCGAGTACAATGAGCAGTTCTTC. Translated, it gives CASSEGTGEYNEQFF.

In DNA form, the CDR3 reads TGTGCCAGCAGCCTAACGCGGGTCAGTGAAGCTTTCTTT. It specifies CASSLTRVSEAFF. The V gene is TRBV3-1, the J gene TRBJ1-1; no definite D call. The germline V gene encodes CDR1 LGHDT and CDR2 YNNKEL (reference sequence). V was cut by 4 bases and J by 7 bases, with 13 bases left in between. There are 13 residues in the CDR3. Filled out from reference TRBV3-1 and TRBJ1-1, the complete variable domain reads DTAVSQTPKYLVTQMGNDKSIKCEQNLGHDTMYWYKQDSKKFLKIMFSYNNKELIINETVPNRFSPKSPDKAHLNLHINSLELGDSAVYFCASSLTRVSEAFFGQGTRLTVV.

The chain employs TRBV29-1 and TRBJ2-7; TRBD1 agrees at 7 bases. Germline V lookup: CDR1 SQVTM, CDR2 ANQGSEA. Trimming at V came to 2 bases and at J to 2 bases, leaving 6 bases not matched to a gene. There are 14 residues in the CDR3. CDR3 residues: CSVELNRGTYEQYF. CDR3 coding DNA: TGCAGCGTTGAATTGAACAGGGGAACCTACGAGCAGTACTTC.

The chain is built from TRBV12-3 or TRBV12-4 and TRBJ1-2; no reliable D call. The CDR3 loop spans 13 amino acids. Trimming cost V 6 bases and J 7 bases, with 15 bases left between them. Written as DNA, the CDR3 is TGTGCCAGCAGCCTTACAGTAATGGGTGGCTACACCTTC. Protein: CASSLTVMGGYTF.

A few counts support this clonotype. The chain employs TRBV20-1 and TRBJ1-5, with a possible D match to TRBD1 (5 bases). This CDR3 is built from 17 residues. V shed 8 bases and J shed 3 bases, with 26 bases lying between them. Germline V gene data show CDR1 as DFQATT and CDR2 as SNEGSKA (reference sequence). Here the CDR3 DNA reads TGCAGTTGTAAGCGGCAGACAAGGGGCTCAACCAATCAGCCCCAGCATTTT. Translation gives CSCKRQTRGSTNQPQHF.

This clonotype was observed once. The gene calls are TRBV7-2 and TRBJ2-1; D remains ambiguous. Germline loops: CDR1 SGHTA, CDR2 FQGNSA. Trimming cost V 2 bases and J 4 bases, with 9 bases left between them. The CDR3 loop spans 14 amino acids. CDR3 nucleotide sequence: TGTGCCAGCAGCTTACTCTCGGTTTACAATGAGCAGTTCTTC. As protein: CASSLLSVYNEQFF.

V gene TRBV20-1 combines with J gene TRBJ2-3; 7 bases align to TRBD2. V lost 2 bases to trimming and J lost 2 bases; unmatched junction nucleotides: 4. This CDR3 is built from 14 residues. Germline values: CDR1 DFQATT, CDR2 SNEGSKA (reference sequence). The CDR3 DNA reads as TGCAGTGCTAGACCCAGCGGGACCACAGATACGCAGTATTTT. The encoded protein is CSARPSGTTDTQYF.

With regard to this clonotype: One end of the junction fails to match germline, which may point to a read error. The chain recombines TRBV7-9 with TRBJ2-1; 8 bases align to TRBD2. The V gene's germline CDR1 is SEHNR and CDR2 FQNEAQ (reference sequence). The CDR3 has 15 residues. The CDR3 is CAGRRREAAYNEQFF. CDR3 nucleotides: TGTGCCGGCAGGCGGCGGGAGGCGGCCTACAATGAGCAGTTCTTC.

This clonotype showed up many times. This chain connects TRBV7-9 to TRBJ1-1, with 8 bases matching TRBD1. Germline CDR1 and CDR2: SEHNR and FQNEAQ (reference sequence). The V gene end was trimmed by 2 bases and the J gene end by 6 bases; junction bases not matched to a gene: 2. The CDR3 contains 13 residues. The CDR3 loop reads CASSLTGGPEAFF. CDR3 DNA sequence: TGTGCCAGCAGCTTAACAGGGGGGCCTGAAGCTTTCTTT. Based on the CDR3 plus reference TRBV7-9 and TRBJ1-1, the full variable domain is DTGVSQNPRHKITKRGQNVTFRCDPISEHNRLYWYRQTLGQGPEFLTYFQNEAQLEKSRLLSDRFSAERPKGSFSTLEIQRTEQGDSAMYLCASSLTGGPEAFFGQGTRLTVV.

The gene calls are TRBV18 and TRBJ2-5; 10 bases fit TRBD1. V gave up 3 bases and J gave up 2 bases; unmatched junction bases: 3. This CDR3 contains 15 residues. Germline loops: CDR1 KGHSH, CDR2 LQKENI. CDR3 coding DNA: TGTGCCAGCTCACCCGGACAGGGGGGACAAGAGACCCAGTACTTC. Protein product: CASSPGQGGQETQYF.

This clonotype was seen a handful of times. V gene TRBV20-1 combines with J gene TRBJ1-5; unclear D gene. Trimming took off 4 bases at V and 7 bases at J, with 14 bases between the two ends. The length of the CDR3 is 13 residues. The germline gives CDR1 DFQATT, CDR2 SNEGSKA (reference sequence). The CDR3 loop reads CSATESRSQPQHF. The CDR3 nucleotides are TGCAGTGCTACTGAATCTCGGTCCCAGCCCCAGCATTTT.

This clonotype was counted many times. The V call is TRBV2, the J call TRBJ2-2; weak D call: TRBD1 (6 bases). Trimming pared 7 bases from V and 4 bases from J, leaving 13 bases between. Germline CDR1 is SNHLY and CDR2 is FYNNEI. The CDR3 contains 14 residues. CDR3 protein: CASKKTGSTGELFF. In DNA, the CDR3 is TGTGCCAGCAAAAAGACAGGATCCACCGGGGAGCTGTTTTTT.